These T cell receptor beta chains were read from a single sample in a study of T cell responses to AZD1222 COVID-19 vaccine. Clones were sequenced by immunoSEQ multiplex PCR, and TCRdb holds only the in-frame ones, with some missing. Among under 250,000 clones, roughly 91% were seen once, and the ten largest hold around 1%. This sample comprised peripheral blood, obtained on day 0 of MenACWY control vaccination. All receptors derive from an adult in good health. CDR3s include the opening cysteine and the closing phenylalanine or tryptophan. The order of the fields is CDR3 DNA, CDR3 protein, D gene, clone size, J gene, V gene. The D gene is left open where the match is weak. A clone size is listed for some rows: how often the clone was seen (once, few, many), or a class if it is expanded.

DNA: TGTGCCAGCAGCTCCTGGGGCGTCCCGGCGGGTGGGCTGTTTTTT
CDR3: CASSSWGVPAGGLFF
D: .
size: few
J: TRBJ2-2
V: TRBV7-9

DNA: TGTGCCAGCAGTGATCAGGGCTTCGGTGAAGCTTTCTTT
CDR3: CASSDQGFGEAFF
D: .
size: .
J: TRBJ1-1
V: TRBV2

DNA: TGTGCCAGCAGACCCCCTCAAAAGGAGACCCAGTACTTC
CDR3: CASRPPQKETQYF
D: .
size: .
J: TRBJ2-5
V: TRBV7-2

DNA: TGTGCCAGCAGTGAATGGGGGGGGCCCAATGAGCAGTTCTTC
CDR3: CASSEWGGPNEQFF
D: .
size: .
J: TRBJ2-1
V: TRBV2

DNA: TGTGCCAGCAGTTCGGGACTAGTGGCGCAGTATTTT
CDR3: CASSSGLVAQYF
D: TRBD2
size: .
J: TRBJ2-3
V: TRBV6-2/TRBV6-3

DNA: TGTGCCACCAGCAGAGAGGGACAGTCGAATTCACCCCTCCACTTT
CDR3: CATSREGQSNSPLHF
D: TRBD1
size: .
J: TRBJ1-6
V: TRBV15

DNA: TGTGCCAGCAGCCATTCCGGGACAGATAATCAGCCCCAGCATTTT
CDR3: CASSHSGTDNQPQHF
D: TRBD1
size: .
J: TRBJ1-5
V: TRBV3-1/TRBV3-2

DNA: TGTGCCAGCAGTTTCCGGGACCTAGGAACCGGGGAGCTGTTTTTT
CDR3: CASSFRDLGTGELFF
D: .
size: .
J: TRBJ2-2
V: TRBV6-5

DNA: TGTGCCAGCAGCTTAGGATCTCGAACGAACACCGGGGAGCTGTTTTTT
CDR3: CASSLGSRTNTGELFF
D: .
size: .
J: TRBJ2-2
V: TRBV7-2

DNA: TGTGCCAGCAGCCAAGATGGGAGGACGTCCCAGCATTTT
CDR3: CASSQDGRTSQHF
D: .
size: .
J: TRBJ1-5
V: TRBV3-1/TRBV3-2

DNA: TGTGCCAGCAGGGGGACAGAAAGGGGAACAAATGGCTACACCTTC
CDR3: CASRGTERGTNGYTF
D: TRBD1
size: .
J: TRBJ1-2
V: TRBV6-6

DNA: TGCGCCAGCGGGGAGGGATCTGGGGCCAACGTCCTGACTTTC
CDR3: CASGEGSGANVLTF
D: TRBD2
size: .
J: TRBJ2-6
V: TRBV5-1

DNA: TGTGCCAGCAGCCTTGCGTCCGGGCGCACTGAAGCTTTCTTT
CDR3: CASSLASGRTEAFF
D: .
size: .
J: TRBJ1-1
V: TRBV7-8

DNA: TGTGCCTCAAGCCTGGCGGGGGGGAACAATGAGCAGTTCTTC
CDR3: CASSLAGGNNEQFF
D: TRBD2
size: .
J: TRBJ2-1
V: TRBV2

DNA: TGTGCCAGCAGCTTCGGGGGGGGCACAGATACGCAGTATTTT
CDR3: CASSFGGGTDTQYF
D: TRBD2
size: .
J: TRBJ2-3
V: TRBV13

DNA: TGTGCCAGCAGTTTATTAAGGCAGCCCCAGCATTTT
CDR3: CASSLLRQPQHF
D: .
size: .
J: TRBJ1-5
V: TRBV12-3/TRBV12-4

DNA: TGTGCCAGTAGTATAGATCGTATAAATTCACCCCTCCACTTT
CDR3: CASSIDRINSPLHF
D: .
size: .
J: TRBJ1-6
V: TRBV19

DNA: TGTGCCAGTAGTATAGGGGCAGTAGGCAATCAGCCCCAGCATTTT
CDR3: CASSIGAVGNQPQHF
D: .
size: once
J: TRBJ1-5
V: TRBV19

DNA: TGTGCCAGCAAACGAGCGGGGGGGACAGATACGCAGTATTTT
CDR3: CASKRAGGTDTQYF
D: TRBD2
size: .
J: TRBJ2-3
V: TRBV28

DNA: TGTGCCAGCAGCTTTCGAGCGGGGGAAACCTACGAGCAGTACTTC
CDR3: CASSFRAGETYEQYF
D: TRBD2
size: .
J: TRBJ2-7
V: TRBV11-2

DNA: TGTGCCAGTAGTATATCCCTGCCTCAGGGCTATGGCTACACCTTC
CDR3: CASSISLPQGYGYTF
D: .
size: .
J: TRBJ1-2
V: TRBV19

DNA: TGCGCCAGCGGGACAGGGGCCCCGAGTACTGAAGCTTTCTTT
CDR3: CASGTGAPSTEAFF
D: TRBD1
size: .
J: TRBJ1-1
V: TRBV5-1

DNA: TGTGCCAGCAGTACCACGGGTTTTGGTCAGCCCCAGCATTTT
CDR3: CASSTTGFGQPQHF
D: .
size: .
J: TRBJ1-5
V: TRBV2

DNA: TGTGCCAGCAGTGACCGATCTACGCGAAGCAATCAGCCCCAGCATTTT
CDR3: CASSDRSTRSNQPQHF
D: .
size: once
J: TRBJ1-5
V: TRBV25-1

DNA: TGTGCCAGCAGCTCCTATTACAGGGAGAGGGGGACCCAGTACTTC
CDR3: CASSSYYRERGTQYF
D: .
size: once
J: TRBJ2-5
V: TRBV5-5

DNA: TGCGCCAGCAGCCCCAAGGGGGTGTCTGGGGCCAACGTCCTGACTTTC
CDR3: CASSPKGVSGANVLTF
D: .
size: once
J: TRBJ2-6
V: TRBV4-3

DNA: TGTGCCAGCAGTTTCACAGGGTTAAATGGCTACACCTTC
CDR3: CASSFTGLNGYTF
D: .
size: .
J: TRBJ1-2
V: TRBV27

DNA: TGTGCCAGCAGCCCGCGCTACAACGGCTTCACTGAAGCTTTCTTT
CDR3: CASSPRYNGFTEAFF
D: .
size: .
J: TRBJ1-1
V: TRBV9

DNA: TGCGCCAGCAGCTTTACAGGGGTGAACACTGAAGCTTTCTTT
CDR3: CASSFTGVNTEAFF
D: TRBD1
size: .
J: TRBJ1-1
V: TRBV5-1

DNA: TGTGCCAGCCTACTAGCGGGGGGCGATCCCCCGCAGTATTTT
CDR3: CASLLAGGDPPQYF
D: TRBD2
size: .
J: TRBJ2-3
V: TRBV6-5

DNA: TGCGCCAGCAGCCAAGAAGTCTTTAAGTGGGGGATAAGCACTGAAGCTTTCTTT
CDR3: CASSQEVFKWGISTEAFF
D: .
size: .
J: TRBJ1-1
V: TRBV4-1

DNA: TGTGCCAGCAGCGACAGGGTTTACAATGAGCAGTTCTTC
CDR3: CASSDRVYNEQFF
D: TRBD1
size: .
J: TRBJ2-1
V: TRBV27

DNA: TGTGCCAGCAGGTTAAAGGCGTTGACTACCCACAATGAGCAGTTCTTC
CDR3: CASRLKALTTHNEQFF
D: .
size: .
J: TRBJ2-1
V: TRBV7-2

DNA: TGTGCCAGCAGTGAGGGATCCACCTACGAGCAGTACTTC
CDR3: CASSEGSTYEQYF
D: .
size: .
J: TRBJ2-7
V: TRBV2

DNA: TGTGCCACCAGTGATTCCCGAGAGGGTTCGGCTTCACCCCTCCACTTT
CDR3: CATSDSREGSASPLHF
D: .
size: .
J: TRBJ1-6
V: TRBV24-1

DNA: TGCGCCAGCAGCCCCACAGGGGGAGGCACTGAAGCTTTCTTT
CDR3: CASSPTGGGTEAFF
D: TRBD1
size: .
J: TRBJ1-1
V: TRBV5-1